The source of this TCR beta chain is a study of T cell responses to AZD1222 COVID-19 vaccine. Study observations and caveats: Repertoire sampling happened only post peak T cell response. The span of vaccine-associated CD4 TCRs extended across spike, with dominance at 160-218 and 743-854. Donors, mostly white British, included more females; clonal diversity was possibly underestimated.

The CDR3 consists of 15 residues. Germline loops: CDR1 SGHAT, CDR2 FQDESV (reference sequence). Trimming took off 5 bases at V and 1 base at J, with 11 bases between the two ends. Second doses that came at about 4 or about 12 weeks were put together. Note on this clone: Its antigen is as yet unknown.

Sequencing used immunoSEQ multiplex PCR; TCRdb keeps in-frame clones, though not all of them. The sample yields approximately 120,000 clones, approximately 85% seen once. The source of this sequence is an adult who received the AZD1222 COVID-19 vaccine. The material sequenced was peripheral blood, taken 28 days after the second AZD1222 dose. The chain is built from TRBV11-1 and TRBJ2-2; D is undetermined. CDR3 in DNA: TGTGCCAGCAGCCCACGGACGGGGAACACCGGGGAGCTGTTTTTT. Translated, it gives CASSPRTGNTGELFF.